One and the same sample provided the 13 T cell receptor beta chains below, sequenced in a study of blood T cells in healthy people across ages. Next came a second PCR, run for 7 to 11 cycles, which used a sample-barcoded 5' primer along with a J-beta primer mix. MiXCR, applied by TCRdb to the 5' RACE reads, yields one record per CDR3 protein. This table has 1.5 million to 1.8 million distinct CDR3 sequences, 42% appearing once. The sequencing sample was made of blood. The receptors derive from a woman aged 18-29 years in good health.

This clonotype was detected a few times. J is TRBJ2-3 and V is TRBV20-1, with 9 bases aligning to TRBD1. Germline V lookup: CDR1 DFQATT, CDR2 SNEGSKA (reference sequence). The CDR3 runs 16 residues. Trimming removed 4 bases from V and 6 bases from J; junction bases left unmatched: 14. DNA of the CDR3: TGCAGTGCTATAAACAGGGGGCGAGTTGGGGCGGATACGCAGTATTTT. Translated: CSAINRGRVGADTQYF.

This clonotype was counted many times. The rearrangement joins TRBV12-3 or TRBV12-4 to TRBJ2-1, with D possibly matching TRBD1 (5 bases). The V gene lost 2 bases and the J gene lost 4 bases, with 12 bases spanning the gap. This CDR3 spans 15 amino acids. CDR3 amino acids: CASSLKGMWYNEQFF. As DNA, the CDR3 is TGTGCCAGCAGTTTAAAGGGGATGTGGTACAATGAGCAGTTCTTC.

V is TRBV7-9 and J is TRBJ2-7, with 8 bases matching TRBD2. Near its end, the DNA agrees better with TRBJ2-5, so the J call may be wrong. The CDR3 sequence is 17 residues long. Germline lookup yields CDR1 SEHNR and CDR2 FQNEAQ (reference sequence). CDR3 nucleotides: TGTGCCAGCAGCTTAGTCCCGATGCGGGAGGCGCAAGAGACCCAGTACTTC. It translates to CASSLVPMREAQETQYF.

In nucleotides, the CDR3 is TGTGCCAGCAGTTACAGGAACAATCAGCCCCAGCATTTT. It yields the protein CASSYRNNQPQHF. This chain uses TRBV27 with TRBJ1-5; D might be TRBD1 (5 bases). V lost 4 bases, J lost 3 bases, and 7 bases lay in between. Per the germline V gene, CDR1 is MNHEY and CDR2 is SMNVEV (reference sequence). The length of the CDR3 is 13 residues.

This chain joins TRBV7-2 and TRBJ1-2; D is ambiguous. Germline CDR1 reads SGHTA; CDR2 reads FQGNSA. The CDR3 sequence is 16 residues long. Trimming left V 3 bases short and J 0 bases short, with 14 bases between. Here the CDR3 DNA reads TGTGCCAGCAGCTTGGCTCGACCGAGATCTAACTATGGCTACACCTTC. This translates into CASSLARPRSNYGYTF.

The sample holds a few counts of this clonotype. The V gene is TRBV29-1, the J gene TRBJ2-3; D unclear. Germline V CDR1 and CDR2: SQVTM, ANQGSEA. The CDR3 is 15 amino acids. V dropped 1 base and J dropped 2 bases, with 13 bases sitting between them. DNA for the CDR3: TGCAGCGTTGAAGCGGTCGAGTTAACCACAGATACGCAGTATTTT. Translated: CSVEAVELTTDTQYF.

This chain uses TRBV20-1 with TRBJ2-7, with TRBD1 as a possible D gene (9 bases). Germline-derived CDR1 and CDR2 are DFQATT and SNEGSKA (reference sequence). Trimming cost V 4 bases and J 3 bases, with 25 bases left between them. The CDR3 runs 17 residues. The CDR3 DNA reads as TGCAGTGCTATGGGACAGGGAAGCGGGAGTTTCGGCTACGAGCAGTACTTC. This sequence encodes CSAMGQGSGSFGYEQYF.

The genes are TRBV7-2 and TRBJ2-1, with D hard to call. This CDR3 has 14 amino acids. The V end was cut by 2 bases, the J end by 4 bases, with 9 bases between. From germline, CDR1 is SGHTA and CDR2 FQGNSA. CDR3 protein: CASSLFPGYNEQFF. The CDR3, as DNA: TGTGCCAGCAGCTTATTTCCTGGGTACAATGAGCAGTTCTTC.

Points on this clonotype: One end of the junction fails to match germline, which may point to a read error. This chain connects TRBV9 to TRBJ2-1, with D hard to call. The CDR3 has 15 amino acids. Germline values: CDR1 SGDLS, CDR2 YYNGEE. The CDR3 bases are TGTGCCGGCAGCGTAGAGCCTAGCTCCTACAATGAGCAGTTCTTC. Translation: CAGSVEPSSYNEQFF.

The chain employs TRBV6-1 and TRBJ2-3, with D perhaps matching TRBD2 (6 bases). The CDR3 has 17 residues. Trimming shortened V by 5 bases and J by 1 base, and 19 bases separated the two germline ends. Germline CDR1 reads MNHNS; CDR2 reads SASEGT. CDR3: CASSKKFSPGGTDTQYF. CDR3 DNA: TGTGCCAGCAGTAAAAAGTTTAGCCCGGGGGGCACAGATACGCAGTATTTT.

This clonotype occurred a few times. The chain combines TRBV20-1 with TRBJ2-1, with 10 bases fitting TRBD2. The CDR3 extends over 15 amino acids. The germline CDR1 and CDR2 sequences are DFQATT and SNEGSKA (reference sequence). The V and J ends lost 0 bases and 8 bases, in that order; junction bases with no gene match: 7. The CDR3 DNA follows: TGCAGTGCTAGAGATCCTAGCGGGAGTGGTGATGAGCAGTTCTTC. Translation: CSARDPSGSGDEQFF.

This chain connects TRBV20-1 to TRBJ2-7; D uncertain. The V gene's germline CDR1 is DFQATT and CDR2 SNEGSKA (reference sequence). The CDR3 loop spans 12 amino acids. V was pared by 4 bases and J by 4 bases, with 11 bases between. The CDR3 protein is CSANPGSYEQYF. The CDR3, as DNA: TGCAGTGCTAACCCCGGTAGTTACGAGCAGTACTTC.

Ten or more counts support this clonotype. The chain carries TRBV12-3 or TRBV12-4 and TRBJ2-3; D remains ambiguous. The CDR3 has 14 amino acids. Deletions cut 1 base from V and 4 bases from J, with 9 bases between. The CDR3 coding sequence is TGTGCCAGCAGTTTAGATGGCTCCTCAGATACGCAGTATTTT. Protein product: CASSLDGSSDTQYF.